The 27 T cell receptor beta chains given below trace back to one sample, sequenced in a study of neurological immune-mediated disorders. Described time point: technical triplicate 3. Each CDR3 protein is one row after TCRdb ran MiXCR on the 5' RACE reads. The sample holds over 25,000 distinct CDR3 sequences, roughly a sixth seen once. The sequenced sample was CD4+ T cells from blood. Receptors were obtained from a female donor with HTLV-1-associated myelopathy (HAM/TSP).

This clonotype showed up many times. CDR3 sequence reads: CASTLTASTNEKLFF. The CDR3 bases are TGTGCCAGCACCCTCACGGCCTCAACTAATGAAAAACTGTTTTTT. The chain carries TRBV2 and TRBJ1-4; D not resolved. The CDR3 loop spans 15 amino acids. The ends were cut back, 7 bases at V and 0 bases at J, with 12 bases in the middle. Looked up from germline, CDR1 is SNHLY and CDR2 is FYNNEI.

This clonotype appeared many times. The V call is TRBV3-1, the J call TRBJ2-1, with TRBD2 matching over 8 bases. V shed 4 bases, J shed 1 base, and the junction held 6 bases outside the gene matches. Germline assignment: CDR1 LGHDT and CDR2 YNNKEL (reference sequence). This CDR3 is built from 16 residues. This chain's CDR3 is CASSRGSGGSYNEQFF. CDR3 nucleotide sequence: TGTGCCAGCAGCCGTGGAAGCGGGGGTTCCTACAATGAGCAGTTCTTC.

This clonotype came up many times. The V and J genes are TRBV25-1 and TRBJ2-3; D may be TRBD1 (5 bases). In germline, CDR1 is MGHDK, CDR2 SYGVNS. The CDR3 loop spans 13 amino acids. Trimming cost V 2 bases and J 3 bases, with 6 bases left between them. The DNA of the CDR3 is TGTGCCAGCAGTGAAGACAGAACAGATACGCAGTATTTT. It translates to CASSEDRTDTQYF.

This clonotype was counted at least ten times. The genes are TRBV5-1 and TRBJ2-1; 10 bases match TRBD1. Germline lookup yields CDR1 SGHRS and CDR2 YFSETQ. The ends lost 5 bases at V and 8 bases at J; junction bases unmatched: 7. This CDR3 has 14 residues. The CDR3 DNA reads TGCGCCAGCAGTCGGGACAGGGGTAGAGATGAGCAGTTCTTC. Amino acids: CASSRDRGRDEQFF.

In this sample, this clonotype turned up many times. V usage is TRBV20-1 and J usage is TRBJ2-3; D ambiguous. CDR1 DFQATT and CDR2 SNEGSKA come from the germline V gene (reference sequence). Trimming removed 6 bases from V and 2 bases from J, with 9 bases in between. This CDR3 has 12 amino acids. The CDR3 DNA reads TGCAGTGCCTTTAGGCCCACAGATACGCAGTATTTT. Amino acids: CSAFRPTDTQYF.

This clonotype was counted at least ten times. This chain connects TRBV16 to TRBJ2-7, with D hard to call. Germline CDR1 KGHSY, CDR2 FQNENV. Trimming left V 0 bases short and J 0 bases short, with 6 bases between. This CDR3 has 14 amino acids. CDR3 coding DNA: TGTGCCAGCAGCCAATCGCAGGACTCCTACGAGCAGTACTTC. Its translation: CASSQSQDSYEQYF.

Judged by abundance, this clonotype is medium-sized. The chain carries TRBV5-1 and TRBJ1-1, with 8 bases matching TRBD1. V lost 4 bases and J lost 5; bases outside the gene matches: 10. The germline gives CDR1 SGHRS, CDR2 YFSETQ. The CDR3 is 15 amino acids. The CDR3 region is CASSPYPGGGTEAFF. Written as DNA, the CDR3 is TGCGCCAGCAGCCCCTACCCAGGGGGCGGGACTGAAGCTTTCTTT.

This clonotype was seen a single time. The chain uses TRBV20-1 and TRBJ2-7; D might be TRBD2 (6 bases). V was pared by 0 bases and J by 4 bases, with 16 bases between. Germline CDR1 is DFQATT and CDR2 is SNEGSKA (reference sequence). This CDR3 is 15 amino acids long. DNA of the CDR3: TGCAGTGCTAGAGATTTGAGCGGGCAACAATACGAGCAGTACTTC. Translating it yields CSARDLSGQQYEQYF.

This clonotype occurred many times. The rearrangement links TRBV7-9 to TRBJ1-3, with 9 bases aligning to TRBD1. CDR3 length: 16 residues. After removal of 0 bases from V and 3 bases from J, the junction contained 3 bases not matched to a gene. Germline V gives CDR1 SEHNR, CDR2 FQNEAQ (reference sequence). The CDR3 region has the DNA TGTGCCAGCAGCTTAGCCGGGACAGGGAATGGAAACACCATATATTTT. It encodes CASSLAGTGNGNTIYF.

Points on this clonotype: This may be a read error, as it is one base from a much larger clone. The conserved phenylalanine or tryptophan normally closing the CDR3 is absent here, so this likely arose from a read error. The rearrangement joins TRBV18 to TRBJ2-7, with 8 bases fitting TRBD1. Germline CDR1 KGHSH, CDR2 LQKENI. The CDR3 runs 15 residues. The ends lost 5 bases at V and 2 bases at J; junction bases unmatched: 8. DNA for the CDR3: TGTGCCAGCTCAGACAGGGGTGCACCGACCTACGAGCAGTACATC. It encodes CASSDRGAPTYEQYI.

In its sample, this clonotype was seen many times. A much larger clone is a single base away; this may be a read error. The chain couples TRBV7-3 to TRBJ2-3; 8 positions match TRBD1. CDR3 length: 16 residues. With 4 bases clipped from V and 4 bases from J, the junction kept 10 bases outside the gene matches. Germline V gives CDR1 SGHTA, CDR2 FQGTGA. DNA of the CDR3: TGTGCCAGCAGCTCCGGACAGGGTTGCGGGGCAGATACGCAGTATTTT. Its translation: CASSSGQGCGADTQYF. Supplemented by reference TRBV7-3 and TRBJ2-3, the full variable domain reads GAGVSQTPSNKVTEKGKYVELRCDPISGHTALYWYRQSLGQGPEFLIYFQGTGAADDSGLPNDRFFAVRPEGSVSTLKIQRTERGDSAVYLCASSSGQGCGADTQYFGPGTRLTVL.

This clonotype was observed many times. This chain joins TRBV20-1 and TRBJ2-3; 8 bases line up with TRBD1. Trimming took 1 base from V and 2 from J; bases not matched to a gene: 11. Germline-derived CDR1 and CDR2 are DFQATT and SNEGSKA (reference sequence). The length of the CDR3 is 17 residues. The CDR3 nucleotides read TGCAGTGCTAGAGCCCGCGATTGGACAGGGTACACAGATACGCAGTATTTT. This sequence encodes CSARARDWTGYTDTQYF.

This clonotype was observed at least ten times. The genes are TRBV20-1 and TRBJ2-1; TRBD2 agrees at 13 bases. The CDR3 extends over 16 amino acids. The J segment lost 8 bases and the V segment lost 0 bases, leaving 7 bases of the junction unmatched. The germline V gene encodes CDR1 DFQATT and CDR2 SNEGSKA (reference sequence). The CDR3 region is CSARDHGTSGADEQFF. In DNA form, the CDR3 reads TGCAGTGCTAGAGACCACGGGACTAGCGGGGCGGATGAGCAGTTCTTC.

This clonotype was observed many times. V usage is TRBV5-1 and J usage is TRBJ2-1, with 16 nucleotides matching TRBD2. The germline V gene has CDR1 SGHRS and CDR2 YFSETQ. The CDR3 has 20 amino acids. V was pared by 0 bases and J by 2 bases, with 8 bases of the junction left unmatched. This CDR3 is CASSLEPGLAGGGTYNEQFF. The CDR3 DNA is TGCGCCAGCAGCTTGGAACCGGGACTAGCGGGAGGGGGGACCTACAATGAGCAGTTCTTC.

This clonotype is labeled as medium-sized (0.01 to 0.1%). The rearrangement uses TRBV7-2 and TRBJ2-5; 7 nucleotides match TRBD1. V gave up 6 bases and J gave up 2 bases; unmatched junction bases: 9. The CDR3 is made up of 15 amino acids. Germline V gene sequence: CDR1 SGHTA, CDR2 FQGNSA. The CDR3 spells CASRPRQGQQETQYF. CDR3 DNA: TGTGCCAGCAGGCCTCGACAGGGACAACAAGAGACCCAGTACTTC. Using reference TRBV7-2 and TRBJ2-5 for the parts outside the CDR3, the full variable domain is GAGVSQSPSNKVTEKGKDVELRCDPISGHTALYWYRQSLGQGLEFLIYFQGNSAPDKSGLPSDRFSAERTGGSVSTLTIQRTQQEDSAVYLCASRPRQGQQETQYFGPGTRLLVL.

This clonotype was observed at least ten times. The chain carries TRBV15 and TRBJ2-3; D is perhaps TRBD2 (5 bases). CDR1 is LNHNV, CDR2 YYDKDF, per germline (reference sequence). The CDR3 contains 16 residues. The V gene lost 0 bases and the J gene lost 0 bases, with 10 bases spanning the gap. CDR3 sequence: CATSRDWTGSTDTQYF. The CDR3, as DNA: TGTGCCACCAGCAGAGATTGGACGGGGAGCACAGATACGCAGTATTTT.

The table lists this clonotype with a count of one. V gene TRBV5-1 combines with J gene TRBJ2-2; the match to TRBD2 covers 8 bases. J lost 4 bases, V lost 3 bases, and 5 bases had no gene match. This CDR3 is 15 amino acids long. CDR1 and CDR2 (germline): SGHRS, YFSETQ. DNA of the CDR3: TGCGCCAGCAGCTCCGGACTAGCTAGCACCGGGGAGCTGTTTTTT. This encodes CASSSGLASTGELFF.

In its sample, this clonotype was seen many times. The chain has TRBV20-1 and TRBJ1-1; TRBD1 is a possible D gene (5 bases). This CDR3 region has 12 residues. V gave up 2 bases and J gave up 1 base, with 5 bases separating them. The V gene's germline CDR1 is DFQATT and CDR2 SNEGSKA (reference sequence). The CDR3 nucleotides are TGCAGTGCTAGAAGGGGGAACACTGAAGCTTTCTTT. Translated: CSARRGNTEAFF.

This clonotype showed up many times. The chain combines TRBV20-1 with TRBJ2-7; D call uncertain. Trimming left V 3 bases short and J 3 bases short, with 6 bases between. The CDR3 is made up of 11 amino acids. Germline V lookup: CDR1 DFQATT, CDR2 SNEGSKA (reference sequence). As DNA, the CDR3 is TGCAGTGCTAGTCTGGACTACGAGCAGTACTTC. This translates into CSASLDYEQYF.

This clonotype has at least ten counts. The V call is TRBV7-2, the J call TRBJ2-1; 7 bases align to TRBD2. Germline V CDR1 and CDR2: SGHTA, FQGNSA. The CDR3 is made up of 15 amino acids. V shed 3 bases and J 5 bases; nucleotides not matched to a gene: 7. The CDR3 loop is CASSFVGAGDNEQFF. Written as DNA, the CDR3 is TGTGCCAGCAGCTTCGTCGGTGCGGGGGACAATGAGCAGTTCTTC.

Only one count was recorded for this clonotype. J is TRBJ1-2 and V is TRBV20-1; D is perhaps TRBD1 (6 bases). The length of the CDR3 is 14 residues. Trimming removed 1 base at V and 1 base at J, with 10 bases between. Germline lookup yields CDR1 DFQATT and CDR2 SNEGSKA (reference sequence). CDR3 sequence (DNA): TGCAGTGCTAGAGTGACAGGAATTAACTATGGCTACACCTTC. Protein: CSARVTGINYGYTF.

In its sample, this clonotype is medium-sized (0.01 to 0.1%). V usage is TRBV28 and J usage is TRBJ2-5, with 8 bases aligning to TRBD2. V was pared by 6 bases and J by 1 base, with 10 bases of the junction left unmatched. CDR3 length: 16 amino acids. Germline CDR1 MDHEN, CDR2 SYDVKM. The CDR3 protein is CASSPPSGGLQETQYF. CDR3 DNA: TGTGCCAGCAGCCCCCCCAGCGGGGGACTCCAAGAGACCCAGTACTTC.

The chain's CDR3 is CASSFRTGGTDTQYF. The CDR3 bases are TGTGCCAGCAGCTTCCGGACAGGAGGCACAGATACGCAGTATTTT. The J gene is TRBJ2-3, the V gene TRBV7-9; 7 bases are a match to TRBD1. CDR3 length: 15 amino acids. CDR1 and CDR2 (germline): SEHNR, FQNEAQ (reference sequence). V lost 3 bases and J lost 1; bases outside the gene matches: 4.

This clonotype was counted ten times or more. V and J are TRBV20-1 and TRBJ2-1, with 10 bases matching TRBD2. The CDR3 totals 21 residues. Germline V gene lookup returns CDR1 DFQATT and CDR2 SNEGSKA (reference sequence). Trimming at V came to 0 bases and at J to 0 bases, leaving 17 bases not matched to a gene. The DNA of the CDR3 is TGCAGTGCTAGAGATCCGGGTAGAGCGGGAGGGCCGTTTTTCTCCTACAATGAGCAGTTCTTC. Translation: CSARDPGRAGGPFFSYNEQFF.

This clonotype was detected ten times or more. V gene TRBV7-2 combines with J gene TRBJ2-7, with 9 positions matching TRBD1. With V trimmed by 4 bases and J by 3 bases, 13 bases remained unmatched. In germline, CDR1 is SGHTA, CDR2 FQGNSA. The CDR3 runs 17 residues. CDR3 sequence (DNA): TGTGCCAGCAGCTGGGACAGGGTTAAAGGTCCGGACTACGAGCAGTACTTC. Amino acids: CASSWDRVKGPDYEQYF.

This clonotype was picked up many times. The chain recombines TRBV20-1 with TRBJ2-3, with 16 bases identical to TRBD2. V trimming: 2 bases; J trimming: 0 bases; junction bases outside the gene matches: 5. The CDR3 totals 18 residues. Looked up from germline, CDR1 is DFQATT and CDR2 is SNEGSKA (reference sequence). The CDR3 here is CSARIQGLAGGSTDTQYF. In nucleotides, the CDR3 is TGCAGTGCTAGAATTCAGGGACTAGCGGGAGGGAGCACAGATACGCAGTATTTT.

This clonotype was picked up many times. V is TRBV11-1 and J is TRBJ2-3; TRBD1 might be the D (5 bases). Trimming shortened V by 2 bases and J by 4 bases, and 10 bases separated the two germline ends. The germline CDR1 and CDR2 sequences are SGHAT and FQDESV (reference sequence). This CDR3 region has 14 residues. The CDR3 DNA sequence: TGTGCCAGCAGCTTATCAGGGTTCGCAGATACGCAGTATTTT. Translating gives CASSLSGFADTQYF. The full variable domain, in which reference TRBV11-1 and TRBJ2-3 provide the parts outside the CDR3, is EAEVAQSPRYKITEKSQAVAFWCDPISGHATLYWYRQILGQGPELLVQFQDESVVDDSQLPKDRFSAERLKGVDSTLKIQPAELGDSAMYLCASSLSGFADTQYFGPGTRLTVL.